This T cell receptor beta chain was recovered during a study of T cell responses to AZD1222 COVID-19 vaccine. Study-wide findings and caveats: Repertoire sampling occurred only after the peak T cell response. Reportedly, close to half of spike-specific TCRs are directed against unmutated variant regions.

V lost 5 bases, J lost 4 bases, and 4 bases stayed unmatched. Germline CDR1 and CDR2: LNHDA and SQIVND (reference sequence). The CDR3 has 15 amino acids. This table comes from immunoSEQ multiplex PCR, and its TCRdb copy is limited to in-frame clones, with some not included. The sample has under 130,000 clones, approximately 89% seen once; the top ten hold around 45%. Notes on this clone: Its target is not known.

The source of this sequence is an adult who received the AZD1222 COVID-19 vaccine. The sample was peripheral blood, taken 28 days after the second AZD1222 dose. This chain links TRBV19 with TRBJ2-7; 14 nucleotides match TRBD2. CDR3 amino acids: CASSGTSGRWYEQYF. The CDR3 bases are TGTGCCAGTAGTGGGACTAGCGGGAGATGGTACGAGCAGTACTTC.